The rows below give T cell receptor beta chains drawn from one sample of a study of T cell responses to AZD1222 COVID-19 vaccine. Some clones are missing from TCRdb's copy, which holds only in-frame ones; the method was immunoSEQ multiplex PCR. Among about 84,000 clones listed, roughly 89% were seen once. This material consisted of peripheral blood, taken 28 days after the second AZD1222 dose. The source is an adult who received the AZD1222 COVID-19 vaccine. Both conserved end residues are trimmed from each CDR3. D genes are given only for firm matches. A clone size is listed for some rows: how often the clone was seen (once, few, many), or a class if it is expanded.

j_gene | v_gene | abundance | d_gene | CDR3aa
TRBJ1-3 | TRBV18 | - | - | ASSLTGFGGNTIY
TRBJ2-3 | TRBV9 | - | - | ASSVGGGAITDTQY
TRBJ2-2 | TRBV5-4 | - | TRBD1 | ASSLASGGGGTGELF
TRBJ2-3 | TRBV6-5 | - | TRBD1 | ASRRGQGSDTQY
TRBJ1-3 | TRBV5-1 | medium-sized | - | ASSLDWSSGNTIY
TRBJ2-3 | TRBV9 | - | - | ASSVDGLVSDTQY
TRBJ2-1 | TRBV5-4 | - | TRBD2 | ASSLGLAGSWSEQF
TRBJ2-7 | TRBV18 | - | TRBD1 | ASSGQGTLSSYEQY
TRBJ1-1 | TRBV6-1 | - | TRBD1 | ASSEVGQVPYTEAF
TRBJ1-2 | TRBV7-2 | - | TRBD1 | ASSLEPGTGGAGYT
TRBJ1-2 | TRBV3-1/TRBV3-2 | - | TRBD1 | ASSWTGGGYT
TRBJ1-1 | TRBV18 | - | - | ASSPWGKTEAF
TRBJ1-5 | TRBV28 | - | - | ASTETNQPQH
TRBJ1-1 | TRBV18 | - | - | ASSPLQGEAF
TRBJ1-1 | TRBV6-5 | - | - | ASSYSMVNTEAF
TRBJ1-5 | TRBV5-1 | few | TRBD1 | ASSLTGANNQPQH
TRBJ1-6 | TRBV19 | once | TRBD1 | ASSPVGQGVSSYNSPLH
TRBJ2-1 | TRBV7-3 | - | - | ASSSPGSNEQF
TRBJ1-2 | TRBV5-1 | - | - | ASSLGPGPDGYT
TRBJ1-6 | TRBV28 | - | - | ASSGQYNSPLH
TRBJ2-5 | TRBV4-3 | - | - | ASSQEGRRQETQY
TRBJ1-1 | TRBV18 | - | - | ASSQTEAF
TRBJ1-6 | TRBV7-2 | - | - | ASSLDVDNSPLH
TRBJ1-2 | TRBV7-9 | - | - | ASSLPDRASGYT
TRBJ1-5 | TRBV24-1 | - | - | ATSDPKDRDSNQPQH
TRBJ2-1 | TRBV7-3 | - | TRBD1 | ASSPRGGDYNEQF
TRBJ1-1 | TRBV24-1 | - | - | ATSGRGGPNTEAF
TRBJ2-4 | TRBV7-2 | - | - | ASSVGGPQNIQY
TRBJ1-2 | TRBV5-1 | - | TRBD1 | ASSSGQDYGYT
TRBJ2-1 | TRBV5-6 | - | - | ASSLGIYNEQF
TRBJ1-5 | TRBV6-1 | - | - | ASSDTGQNQPQH
TRBJ1-2 | TRBV6-7 | - | - | ASSYSNQGERDYGYT
TRBJ2-1 | TRBV2 | - | TRBD1 | AGAGGEQF
TRBJ2-1 | TRBV7-9 | - | - | ASSQATGLYNEQF
TRBJ1-2 | TRBV7-2 | - | - | ASLPLGQGHGYT
TRBJ2-1 | TRBV24-1 | - | - | ATSDFPRVAYNEQF
TRBJ1-1 | TRBV28 | - | - | ASSPTAFGAF
TRBJ2-1 | TRBV19 | - | - | ASSLIGVRLDNEQF
TRBJ1-2 | TRBV6-2/TRBV6-3 | - | - | ASSKSRHNDYYGYT
TRBJ2-2 | TRBV6-4 | - | - | ASSQGPITGELF
TRBJ2-3 | TRBV11-1 | once | TRBD2 | ASSLGTSGVTDTQY